The rows below give T cell receptor beta chains drawn from one sample of a study of OX40 agonist ivuxolimab in advanced cancers. This table comes from immunoSEQ multiplex PCR, and its TCRdb copy is limited to in-frame clones, with some not included. The sample lists 60,000 to 70,000 clones, 86% occurring once. Sequencing used CD4+ or CD8+ T cells sorted from blood, obtained in a trial of the OX40 agonist ivuxolimab. Every receptor here comes from an adult with an advanced solid tumor such as melanoma, head and neck, liver or kidney cancer. Both conserved end residues are part of each CDR3. The D gene is left open where the match is weak. Expanded clones are given a class, and other clones once, few, many or no size at all.

V,D,size,J,CDR3,DNA
TRBV5-1,NA,once,TRBJ2-3,CASSLGTITDTQYF,TGCGCCAGCAGCTTGGGGACCATCACAGATACGCAGTATTTT
TRBV7-8,NA,NA,TRBJ1-2,CASSLGAQGEYGYTF,TGTGCCAGCAGCTTAGGGGCTCAGGGAGAATATGGCTACACCTTC
TRBV28,NA,once,TRBJ2-7,CASKVTGFSYEQYF,TGTGCCAGCAAGGTCACAGGCTTCTCCTACGAGCAGTACTTC
TRBV5-1,NA,NA,TRBJ2-1,CASSPAAGSYNEQFF,TGCGCCAGCAGCCCGGCCGCAGGGTCCTACAATGAGCAGTTCTTC
TRBV14,NA,NA,TRBJ1-6,CASSQTPELPLHF,TGTGCCAGCAGCCAAACCCCAGAGTTACCCCTCCACTTT
TRBV7-8,NA,NA,TRBJ2-7,CASSLALSPGRISYEQYF,TGTGCCAGCAGCTTAGCCCTTAGTCCGGGCCGTATCTCCTACGAGCAGTACTTC
TRBV19,NA,NA,TRBJ2-1,CASSPSAIEQFF,TGTGCCAGTAGTCCGTCAGCTATTGAGCAGTTCTTC
TRBV6-5,NA,NA,TRBJ1-2,CASSYKRANYGYTF,TGTGCCAGCAGTTACAAACGGGCGAACTATGGCTACACCTTC
TRBV19,NA,NA,TRBJ1-2,CASSMPSRERATGYTF,TGTGCCAGTAGTATGCCCTCCCGGGAAAGGGCAACTGGCTACACCTTC
TRBV4-3,TRBD1,NA,TRBJ2-3,CASSRTGGTDTQYF,TGCGCCAGCAGTCGGACAGGGGGAACAGATACGCAGTATTTT
TRBV5-4,TRBD1,NA,TRBJ2-5,CASRGQGSSQYF,TGTGCCAGCAGGGGACAGGGAAGTTCCCAGTACTTC
TRBV6-1,NA,few,TRBJ1-2,CASSVRQDYGYTF,TGTGCCAGCAGTGTTCGGCAGGACTATGGCTACACCTTC